The next 27 T cell receptor beta chains were all read from a single sample in a study of regulatory T cells in long-lasting Graves disease. CDR3 regions were amplified by Arm-PCR using iRepertoire HTBI primers to build TCR beta libraries. TCRdb re-analysed the multiplex PCR reads in MiXCR, keeping a single row per CDR3 protein. The table records about 620,000 distinct CDR3 sequences, around 15% of them present only once. Regarding time point: newly diagnosed GD, antithyroid drugs for less than 3 months. RNA from PBMCs was the source of the TCR library. These data also featured in a second study, about T cells in Graves' hyperthyroidism and ophthalmopathy.

The specimen was peripheral blood mononuclear cells (PBMCs), collected at new diagnosis, from a patient treated with antithyroid drugs. The receptors originated from a woman in her thirties with Graves disease.

This clonotype was counted at least ten times. The chain is built from TRBV3-1 and TRBJ1-2; TRBD1 aligns across 7 bases. Germline CDR1 reads LGHDT; CDR2 reads YNNKEL (reference sequence). This CDR3 is 12 amino acids long. Trimming removed 1 base from V and 8 bases from J; junction bases left unmatched: 1. The CDR3 nucleotides read TGTGCCAGCAGCCAAGCAGGGGGAGGCTACACCTTC. It translates to CASSQAGGGYTF.

This clonotype was counted many times. This chain connects TRBV29-1 to TRBJ2-1; D might be TRBD2 (6 bases). The CDR3 is 15 residues long. The germline V and J ends were trimmed by 6 bases and 3 bases, with 18 bases remaining between them. Looked up from germline, CDR1 is SQVTM and CDR2 is ANQGSEA. CDR3 sequence reads: CSVARGASDYNEQFF. CDR3 nucleotides: TGCAGCGTCGCGAGAGGGGCTAGCGACTACAATGAGCAGTTCTTC.

This clonotype was counted only a few times. The chain employs TRBV3-1 and TRBJ2-7, with 11 bases identical to TRBD1. The CDR3 runs to 14 residues. Germline CDR1 reads LGHDT; CDR2 reads YNNKEL (reference sequence). V lost 5 bases, J lost 6 bases, and 6 bases stayed unmatched. CDR3 sequence reads: CASSARDRGIEQYF. In DNA form, the CDR3 reads TGTGCCAGCAGCGCACGGGACAGGGGGATCGAGCAGTACTTC.

This clonotype occurred many times. This chain uses TRBV28 with TRBJ2-1; D may be TRBD1 (6 bases). Trimming left V 3 bases short and J 6 bases short, with 15 bases between. The CDR3 runs 15 residues. Germline V lookup: CDR1 MDHEN, CDR2 SYDVKM. CDR3 region: CASSLTGLGRNEQFF. CDR3 nucleotides: TGTGCCAGCAGTTTGACAGGCCTCGGCCGCAATGAGCAGTTCTTC. The variable domain in full, completed from reference TRBV28 and TRBJ2-1, reads DVKVTQSSRYLVKRTGEKVFLECVQDMDHENMFWYRQDPGLGLRLIYFSYDVKMKEKGDIPEGYSVSREKKERFSLILESASTNQTSMYLCASSLTGLGRNEQFFGPGTRLTVL.

The rearrangement joins TRBV12-3 or TRBV12-4 to TRBJ2-7; D might be TRBD1 (6 bases). Trimming removed 7 bases at V and 1 base at J, with 23 bases between. The CDR3 covers 17 residues. CDR3 protein: CASTIRLAGTNSYEQYF. The CDR3 DNA sequence: TGTGCCAGCACCATACGACTTGCCGGGACAAATTCCTACGAGCAGTACTTC.

The table lists this clonotype with many counts. The genes are TRBV6-1 and TRBJ1-4; a weak D match, TRBD1 (6 bases). Trimming left V 8 bases short and J 7 bases short, with 23 bases between. Per germline, CDR1 MNHNS and CDR2 SASEGT. CDR3 length: 16 amino acids. The CDR3 DNA is TGTGCCAGCCTGTACGAGCGGACAGATCAATTTGAAAAACTGTTTTTT. This encodes CASLYERTDQFEKLFF.

About this clonotype: A far larger clone is one base from this, pointing to a likely read error. The J gene is TRBJ1-2, the V gene TRBV7-3; 7 nucleotides match TRBD1. This CDR3 contains 14 residues. Germline loops: CDR1 SGHTA, CDR2 FQGTGA. J lost 6 bases, V lost 5 bases, and 9 bases had no gene match. CDR3 protein: CASSREDRLDGYTF. The CDR3 DNA reads TGTGCCAGCAGCCGCGAGGACAGGCTGGATGGCTACACCTTC.

This clonotype was recorded at least ten times. The J gene is TRBJ1-1, the V gene TRBV11-2; no clear D. CDR3 size: 14 residues. With 0 bases removed from V and 2 bases from J, the gap between germline ends came to 7 bases. Germline V gene sequence: CDR1 SGHAT, CDR2 FQNNGV. The chain's CDR3 is CASSLDNRNTEAFF. CDR3 DNA: TGTGCCAGCAGCTTAGACAACAGAAACACTGAAGCTTTCTTT.

This clonotype was observed at least ten times. This chain connects TRBV7-2 to TRBJ2-1, with TRBD1 matching 7 bases. CDR1 is SGHTA and CDR2 is FQGNSA in the germline V gene. V lost 5 bases to trimming and J lost 1 base; unmatched junction nucleotides: 5. This CDR3 is built from 15 residues. CDR3 loop: CASSATGVSYNEQFF. The CDR3 DNA reads as TGTGCCAGCAGCGCTACAGGGGTGTCCTACAATGAGCAGTTCTTC.

This clonotype was seen a few times. The rearrangement links TRBV6-5 to TRBJ1-1; D is unclear. V dropped 2 bases and J dropped 6 bases, with 13 bases sitting between them. The CDR3 runs 14 residues. Germline V lookup: CDR1 MNHEY, CDR2 SVGAGI. The CDR3, as DNA: TGTGCCAGCAGTTACATCGGTGGGGTTTCTGAAGCTTTCTTT. This translates into CASSYIGGVSEAFF.

The chain links TRBV6-1 to TRBJ2-2; unclear D gene. The V end was cut by 6 bases, the J end by 4 bases, with 21 bases between. This CDR3 has 17 amino acids. CDR1 and CDR2 (germline): MNHNS, SASEGT. The CDR3 is CASRSKVDGYLTGELFF. The CDR3 DNA follows: TGTGCCAGCAGATCGAAGGTAGATGGCTACCTCACCGGGGAGCTGTTTTTT.

V gene TRBV5-1 combines with J gene TRBJ2-7; either TRBD1 or TRBD2 may supply D (7 bases each). Germline V gene lookup returns CDR1 SGHRS and CDR2 YFSETQ. V dropped 6 bases and J dropped 4 bases, with 20 bases sitting between them. The CDR3 sequence is 15 residues long. In nucleotides, the CDR3 is TGCGCCAGCACTCCCGGGGGGACAGAGGTTTACGAGCAGTACTTC. Translation: CASTPGGTEVYEQYF.

A note on this clonotype: A junction boundary mismatches the germline segment, possibly from a read error. This rearrangement joins TRBV5-8 to TRBJ1-1, with D maybe TRBD1 (5 bases). Germline V lookup: CDR1 SGHTS, CDR2 YDEGEE. This CDR3 comprises 16 residues. In DNA, the CDR3 is TGCGCCAGCAGCCAAGAAGGGGTTACTCAGGGACGTGAAGCTTTCTTT. The encoded protein is CASSQEGVTQGREAFF.

This clonotype was counted at least ten times. The V gene is TRBV7-2, the J gene TRBJ1-3; no clear D. The ends were cut back, 3 bases at V and 0 bases at J, with 15 bases in the middle. The CDR3 contains 17 residues. In germline, CDR1 is SGHTA, CDR2 FQGNSA. DNA of the CDR3: TGTGCCAGCAGCTTGAGTTTTGCGCGGGGCTCTGGAAACACCATATATTTT. Residues: CASSLSFARGSGNTIYF.

The J gene is TRBJ1-5, the V gene TRBV12-3 or TRBV12-4; weak D call: TRBD1 (5 bases). The germline V and J ends were trimmed by 5 bases and 1 base, with 12 bases remaining between them. The CDR3 consists of 15 residues. The CDR3 DNA sequence: TGTGCCAGCAGTCCCAATGAGGGGAGCAATCAGCCCCAGCATTTT. Protein: CASSPNEGSNQPQHF.

This clonotype appeared many times. This chain uses TRBV28 with TRBJ2-1; TRBD1 matches at 8 bases. J gave up 7 bases and V 7 bases, and 12 bases lay outside the gene matches. The CDR3 is made up of 15 amino acids. CDR1 is MDHEN, CDR2 SYDVKM, per germline. CDR3: CASIPGGEKINEQFF. The CDR3 DNA sequence: TGTGCCAGCATTCCAGGGGGCGAAAAGATAAATGAGCAGTTCTTC.

The J gene is TRBJ2-7, the V gene TRBV29-1, with 15 nucleotides matching TRBD2. V dropped 4 bases and J dropped 7; count of bases not matched to a gene: 17. The CDR3 runs to 18 residues. Per the germline V gene, CDR1 is SQVTM and CDR2 is ANQGSEA. The CDR3 reads CSVGGGLAGGLSDGEQYF. In DNA, the CDR3 is TGCAGCGTTGGGGGGGGACTAGCGGGAGGACTTTCCGACGGTGAGCAGTACTTC.

To note about this clonotype: This clone may be a read error of a much larger clone one base away. The rearrangement joins TRBV7-2 to TRBJ1-6; D not resolved. Trimming cost V 4 bases and J 6 bases, with 10 bases left between them. Germline values: CDR1 SGHTA, CDR2 FQGNSA. This CDR3 is built from 14 residues. CDR3 coding DNA: TGTGCCAGCAGCTCGGGCAGTGGTAATTCACCCCTCCACTTT. It yields the protein CASSSGSGNSPLHF.

This clonotype was observed a handful of times. The V gene is TRBV10-3, the J gene TRBJ2-5; no clear D. Germline V gives CDR1 ENHRY, CDR2 SYGVKD. The CDR3 covers 12 residues. V lost 0 bases and J 3 bases, leaving 2 bases between the germline ends. CDR3 in DNA: TGTGCCATCAGTGAGTCGGAAGAGACCCAGTACTTC. Protein: CAISESEETQYF.

This clonotype was observed at least ten times. V and J are TRBV6-1 and TRBJ2-7; 7 nucleotides match TRBD1. The CDR3 runs 14 residues. The germline V gene has CDR1 MNHNS and CDR2 SASEGT. With V trimmed by 6 bases and J by 2 bases, 7 bases remained unmatched. The CDR3: CASRNRGRTYEQYF. As DNA, the CDR3 is TGTGCCAGCAGAAACAGGGGCCGCACCTACGAGCAGTACTTC.

Comment on this clonotype: One junction end does not reproduce the germline sequence, and a read error may be involved. The chain combines TRBV7-9 with TRBJ1-4; D might be TRBD1 (6 bases). CDR1 is SEHNR and CDR2 is FQNEAQ in the germline V gene (reference sequence). The CDR3 is 18 amino acids. CDR3 protein: CTSTPSGALRATNEKLFF. CDR3 bases: TGTACCAGCACCCCCTCGGGGGCACTACGAGCAACTAATGAAAAACTGTTTTTT.

This clonotype has at least ten counts. The V call is TRBV7-9, the J call TRBJ2-7, with D possibly matching TRBD2 (6 bases). The V and J ends lost 5 bases and 0 bases respectively, with 14 bases between them. This CDR3 spans 15 amino acids. CDR1 is SEHNR, CDR2 FQNEAQ, per germline (reference sequence). CDR3 in amino acids: CASSPPAGLSYEQYF. The CDR3 DNA reads as TGTGCCAGCAGCCCCCCCGCGGGACTCTCCTACGAGCAGTACTTC.

The chain employs TRBV20-1 and TRBJ2-5, with D possibly matching TRBD2 (6 bases). Matching the DNA end better, TRBJ2-1 makes the J call doubtful. Per germline, CDR1 DFQATT and CDR2 SNEGSKA (reference sequence). The CDR3 has 19 amino acids. CDR3 DNA sequence: TGCAGTGCTAGAGCGCCCGCCGGATTGGGGGGTCATCCGTACAATGAGCAGTTCTTC. Translating it yields CSARAPAGLGGHPYNEQFF.

V is TRBV19 and J is TRBJ1-5; D uncertain. This CDR3 is built from 15 residues. V was cut by 0 bases and J by 3 bases, with 9 bases left in between. Germline CDR1 and CDR2: LNHDA and SQIVND (reference sequence). In DNA, the CDR3 is TGTGCCAGTAGTATAGATAGAGGAGTCAATCAGCCCCAGCATTTT. Encoded protein: CASSIDRGVNQPQHF.

This clonotype came up many times. The chain combines TRBV11-2 with TRBJ1-6; the D is unclear. The V end was cut by 5 bases, the J end by 9 bases, with 11 bases between. The V gene's germline CDR1 is SGHAT and CDR2 FQNNGV. CDR3 length: 13 residues. CDR3 DNA sequence: TGTGCCAGCAGCCCGGGTCCTGTTTCACCCCTCCACTTT. Its translation is CASSPGPVSPLHF.

This clonotype was counted many times. The chain has TRBV27 and TRBJ2-5; the match to TRBD2 covers 8 bases. In germline, CDR1 is MNHEY, CDR2 SMNVEV (reference sequence). The CDR3 sequence is 15 residues long. Trimming took 4 bases from V and 0 from J; bases not matched to a gene: 4. The CDR3 bases are TGTGCCAGCAGTTATAGCGGGGCGTACCAAGAGACCCAGTACTTC. Its protein product is CASSYSGAYQETQYF.

In nucleotides, the CDR3 is TGTGCCAGCAGCAGTATAACAGGGGGCCGGGTAGAGACCCAGTACTTC. Translated, it gives CASSSITGGRVETQYF. The rearrangement uses TRBV5-5 and TRBJ2-5; 9 nucleotides agree with TRBD1. The CDR3 is made up of 16 amino acids. V dropped 4 bases and J dropped 4; count of bases not matched to a gene: 11. The germline V gene encodes CDR1 SGHKS and CDR2 YYEKEE (reference sequence).